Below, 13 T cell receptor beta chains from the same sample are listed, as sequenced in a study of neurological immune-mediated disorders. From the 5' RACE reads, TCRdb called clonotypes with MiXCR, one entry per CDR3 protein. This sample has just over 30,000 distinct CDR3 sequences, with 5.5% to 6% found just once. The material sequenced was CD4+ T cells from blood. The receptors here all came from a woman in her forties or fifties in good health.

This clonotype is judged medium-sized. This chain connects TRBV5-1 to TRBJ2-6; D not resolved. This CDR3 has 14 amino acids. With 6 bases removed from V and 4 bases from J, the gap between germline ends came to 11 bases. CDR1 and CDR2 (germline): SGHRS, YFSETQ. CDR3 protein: CASTTLPGANVLTF. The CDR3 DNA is TGCGCCAGCACAACACTCCCCGGGGCCAACGTCCTGACTTTC.

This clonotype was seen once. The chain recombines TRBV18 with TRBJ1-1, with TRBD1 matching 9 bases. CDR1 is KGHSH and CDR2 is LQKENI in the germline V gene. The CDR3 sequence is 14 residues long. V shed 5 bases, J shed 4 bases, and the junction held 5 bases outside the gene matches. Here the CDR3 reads CASSKGQGTTEAFF. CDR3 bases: TGTGCCAGCTCAAAGGGACAGGGAACCACTGAAGCTTTCTTT. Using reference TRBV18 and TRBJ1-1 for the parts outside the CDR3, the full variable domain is NAGVMQNPRHLVRRRGQEARLRCSPMKGHSHVYWYRQLPEEGLKFMVYLQKENIIDESGMPKERFSAEFPKEGPSILRIQQVVRGDSAAYFCASSKGQGTTEAFFGQGTRLTVV.

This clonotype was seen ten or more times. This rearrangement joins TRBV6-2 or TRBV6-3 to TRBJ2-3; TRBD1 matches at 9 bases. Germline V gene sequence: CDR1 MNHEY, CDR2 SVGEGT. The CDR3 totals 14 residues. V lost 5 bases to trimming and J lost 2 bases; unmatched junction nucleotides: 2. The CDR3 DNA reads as TGTGCCAGCAGTCGGACAGGGGACACAGATACGCAGTATTTT. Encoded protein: CASSRTGDTDTQYF.

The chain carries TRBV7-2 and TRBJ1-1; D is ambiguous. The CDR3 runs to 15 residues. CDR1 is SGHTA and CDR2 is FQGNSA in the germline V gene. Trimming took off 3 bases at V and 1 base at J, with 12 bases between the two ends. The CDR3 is CASSLIVRANTEAFF. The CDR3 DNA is TGTGCCAGCAGCTTGATAGTACGGGCGAACACTGAAGCTTTCTTT.

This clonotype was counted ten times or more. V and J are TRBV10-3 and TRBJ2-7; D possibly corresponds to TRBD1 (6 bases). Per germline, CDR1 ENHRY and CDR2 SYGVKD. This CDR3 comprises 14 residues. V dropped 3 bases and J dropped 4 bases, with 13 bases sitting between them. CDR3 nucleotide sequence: TGTGCCATCAGTGATGGGGGCGATTATTACGAGCAGTACTTC. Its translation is CAISDGGDYYEQYF.

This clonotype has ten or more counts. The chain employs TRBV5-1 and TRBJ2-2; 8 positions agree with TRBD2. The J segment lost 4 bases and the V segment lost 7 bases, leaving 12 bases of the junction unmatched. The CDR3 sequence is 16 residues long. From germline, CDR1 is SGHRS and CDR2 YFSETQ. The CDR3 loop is CASGVGLAGPTGELFF. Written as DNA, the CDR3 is TGCGCCAGCGGGGTGGGGCTAGCGGGCCCCACCGGGGAGCTGTTTTTT. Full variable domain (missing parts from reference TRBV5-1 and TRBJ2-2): KAGVTQTPRYLIKTRGQQVTLSCSPISGHRSVSWYQQTPGQGLQFLFEYFSETQRNKGNFPGRFSGRQFSNSRSEMNVSTLELGDSALYLCASGVGLAGPTGELFFGEGSRLTVL.

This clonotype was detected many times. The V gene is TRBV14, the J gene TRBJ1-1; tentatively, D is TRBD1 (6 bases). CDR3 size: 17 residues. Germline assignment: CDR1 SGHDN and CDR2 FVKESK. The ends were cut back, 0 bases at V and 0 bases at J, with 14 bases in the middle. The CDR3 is CASSQDTGFGMNTEAFF. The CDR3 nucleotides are TGTGCCAGCAGCCAAGATACAGGGTTCGGAATGAACACTGAAGCTTTCTTT.

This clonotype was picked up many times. The CDR3 nucleotides read TGTGCCAGCTCACCATCAATACAGGGGGCCGCTGGGGCCAACGTCCTGACTTTC. Its translation is CASSPSIQGAAGANVLTF. The rearrangement links TRBV18 to TRBJ2-6, with 9 positions matching TRBD1. Unmatched junction bases numbered 7, after V lost 2 bases and J lost 2 bases. The V gene's germline CDR1 is KGHSH and CDR2 LQKENI. This CDR3 region has 18 residues.

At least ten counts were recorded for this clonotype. The CDR3 sequence is CASSEKEAGATVDTQYF. The DNA of the CDR3 is TGTGCCAGCAGTGAGAAGGAGGCGGGGGCAACGGTGGATACGCAGTATTTT. This chain uses TRBV2 with TRBJ2-3; D is perhaps TRBD2 (7 bases). Looked up from germline, CDR1 is SNHLY and CDR2 is FYNNEI. V dropped 3 bases and J dropped 6 bases, with 22 bases sitting between them. The CDR3 loop spans 17 amino acids.

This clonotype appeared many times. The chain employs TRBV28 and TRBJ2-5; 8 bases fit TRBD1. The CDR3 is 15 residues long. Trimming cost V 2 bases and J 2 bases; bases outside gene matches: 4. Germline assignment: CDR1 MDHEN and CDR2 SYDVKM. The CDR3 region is CASSLQGATQETQYF. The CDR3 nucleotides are TGTGCCAGCAGTTTACAGGGGGCCACTCAAGAGACCCAGTACTTC.

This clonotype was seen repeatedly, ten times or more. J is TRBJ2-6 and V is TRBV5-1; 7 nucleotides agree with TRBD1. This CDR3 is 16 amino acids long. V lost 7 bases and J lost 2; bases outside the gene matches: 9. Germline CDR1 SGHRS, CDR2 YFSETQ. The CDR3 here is CASATGLLPGANVLTF. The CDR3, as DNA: TGCGCCAGCGCGACAGGGCTCCTCCCTGGGGCCAACGTCCTGACTTTC.

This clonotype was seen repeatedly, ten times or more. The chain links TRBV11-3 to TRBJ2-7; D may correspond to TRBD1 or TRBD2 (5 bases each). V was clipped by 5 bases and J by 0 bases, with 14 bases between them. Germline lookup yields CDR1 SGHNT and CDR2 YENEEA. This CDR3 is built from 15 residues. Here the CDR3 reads CASSPGGRNSYEQYF. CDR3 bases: TGTGCCAGCAGCCCTGGGGGACGGAACTCCTACGAGCAGTACTTC.

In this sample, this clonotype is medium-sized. CDR3 amino acids: CASSPGTAMSSPLHF. CDR3 bases: TGTGCCAGCAGCCCAGGGACGGCAATGAGTTCACCCCTCCACTTT. V usage is TRBV5-5 and J usage is TRBJ1-6; D is possibly TRBD1 (5 bases). Trimming pared 4 bases from V and 9 bases from J, leaving 17 bases between. The CDR3 runs 15 residues. In germline, CDR1 is SGHKS, CDR2 YYEKEE (reference sequence).